Presented here are 19 T cell receptor beta chains from one specimen sequenced in a study of shared clonotypes between healthy human individuals. Sequencing was performed with immunoSEQ multiplex PCR; in TCRdb, only in-frame clones are kept and a portion is missing. The data contain approximately 1,000,000 clones, 70% to 80% of them singletons. Sequenced sample: memory CD4+ T cells from PBMCs. Subset: CD45RA-negative fraction. The receptors were gathered from a man between 18 and 35 years old in good health. Some clones in this sample may be carry-over from other donors' samples.

The chain recombines TRBV19 with TRBJ2-1; D is perhaps TRBD2 (6 bases). The V end lost 5 bases, the J end lost 3 bases, and 14 bases lay between the germline ends. CDR3 length: 15 residues. The V gene's germline CDR1 is LNHDA and CDR2 SQIVND (reference sequence). For the CDR3, the DNA is TGTGCCAGTAGTCCGGAGGGAGGAGGCTACAATGAGCAGTTCTTC. Its translation is CASSPEGGGYNEQFF. Full variable domain (rest looked up from reference TRBV19 and TRBJ2-1): DGGITQSPKYLFRKEGQNVTLSCEQNLNHDAMYWYRQDPGQGLRLIYYSQIVNDFQKGDIAEGYSVSREKKESFPLTVTSAQKNPTAFYLCASSPEGGGYNEQFFGPGTRLTVL.

This chain connects TRBV9 to TRBJ1-3, with D unclear. Per the germline V gene, CDR1 is SGDLS and CDR2 is YYNGEE. The CDR3 has 17 amino acids. V was pared by 0 bases and J by 0 bases, with 13 bases between. As DNA, the CDR3 is TGTGCCAGCAGCGTAGATCCCCACTTAAGCTCTGGAAACACCATATATTTT. Translating it yields CASSVDPHLSSGNTIYF.

In this sample, this clone turned up a few times. The chain carries TRBV15 and TRBJ2-1; D perhaps matches TRBD2 (5 bases). CDR1 is LNHNV and CDR2 is YYDKDF in the germline V gene (reference sequence). V lost 1 base to trimming and J lost 8 bases, with 9 bases between them. This CDR3 region has 13 residues. The CDR3 reads CATSRVPGYEQFF. The CDR3 DNA reads as TGTGCCACCAGCAGAGTTCCGGGATATGAGCAGTTCTTC.

This clone was found a few times. The chain employs TRBV5-6 and TRBJ1-1; D unresolved. Germline V gene sequence: CDR1 SGHDT, CDR2 YYEEEE. The CDR3 spans 13 residues. Trimming took 0 bases from V and 7 from J, leaving 10 bases between them. In DNA form, the CDR3 reads TGTGCCAGCAGCTTGGGAGGGATCGATGAAGCTTTCTTT. Translation: CASSLGGIDEAFF.

The chain carries TRBV25-1 and TRBJ1-2; tentatively, D is TRBD1 (6 bases). CDR1 and CDR2 (germline): MGHDK, SYGVNS. Trimming cost V 0 bases and J 8 bases, with 13 bases left between them. This CDR3 has 14 residues. The CDR3 loop reads CASSEYLGAGGYTF. CDR3 DNA: TGTGCCAGCAGTGAATATCTGGGGGCTGGGGGCTACACCTTC.

A few counts support this clone. This chain uses TRBV5-8 with TRBJ1-2; perhaps TRBD1 as D (5 bases). CDR3 length: 15 residues. Per germline, CDR1 SGHTS and CDR2 YDEGEE. V lost 3 bases, J lost 2 bases, and 14 bases lay in between. The CDR3 nucleotides are TGTGCCAGCAGCTGGGGCCACATCAACAACTATGGCTACACCTTC. It yields the protein CASSWGHINNYGYTF.

This chain joins TRBV4-3 and TRBJ1-4; no definite D call. The CDR3 sequence is 18 residues long. Germline V CDR1 and CDR2: LGHNA, YSLEER. The V end lost 0 bases, the J end lost 5 bases, and 19 bases lay between the germline ends. The CDR3 DNA reads TGCGCCAGCAGCCAAGAGCCGCAATTAGGAGGTCGGAATGAAAAACTGTTTTTT. Its translation is CASSQEPQLGGRNEKLFF.

This chain connects TRBV19 to TRBJ1-1; 10 positions agree with TRBD1. The ends lost 3 bases at V and 0 bases at J; junction bases unmatched: 7. Germline assignment: CDR1 LNHDA and CDR2 SQIVND (reference sequence). The CDR3 is 17 residues long. CDR3 region: CASSIRGDRGLNTEAFF. The CDR3 nucleotides read TGTGCCAGTAGTATTCGAGGTGACAGGGGGCTGAACACTGAAGCTTTCTTT.

This clone has a single count. J is TRBJ1-5 and V is TRBV4-1; 11 bases are shared with TRBD1. The germline V gene has CDR1 MGHRA and CDR2 YSYEKL. The CDR3 covers 16 residues. Losses at the gene ends were 1 base for V and 6 bases for J; bases not matched to a gene: 5. CDR3 protein: CASSQGWGTGGQPQHF. Written as DNA, the CDR3 is TGCGCCAGCAGCCAAGGTTGGGGGACAGGGGGTCAGCCCCAGCATTTT.

V is TRBV5-4 and J is TRBJ2-6, with TRBD2 as a possible D gene (6 bases). V was cut by 4 bases and J by 3 bases, with 17 bases left in between. This CDR3 region has 17 residues. CDR1 and CDR2 (germline): SGHNT, YYREEE (reference sequence). This CDR3 reads CASSTGRGAGGANVLTF. The CDR3 DNA reads TGTGCCAGCAGCACCGGGCGGGGAGCGGGTGGGGCCAACGTCCTGACTTTC.

This clone was seen just once. V usage is TRBV25-1 and J usage is TRBJ1-2; no firm D call. CDR1 and CDR2 (germline): MGHDK, SYGVNS. The V gene lost 2 bases and the J gene lost 0 bases, with 1 base spanning the gap. The CDR3 covers 12 residues. The CDR3 DNA follows: TGTGCCAGCAGTGAAGCTAACTATGGCTACACCTTC. This gives the protein CASSEANYGYTF.

The rearrangement links TRBV28 to TRBJ2-1; D perhaps matches TRBD1 (7 bases). Looked up from germline, CDR1 is MDHEN and CDR2 is SYDVKM. The CDR3 contains 17 residues. The V end lost 4 bases, the J end lost 5 bases, and 21 bases lay between the germline ends. Here the CDR3 reads CASSSGGGGLWDNEQFF. CDR3 nucleotides: TGTGCCAGCAGTTCCGGTGGAGGGGGCTTGTGGGACAATGAGCAGTTCTTC.

This clone was observed once. This chain links TRBV4-3 with TRBJ2-1; D is uncertain. From germline, CDR1 is LGHNA and CDR2 YSLEER. Trimming took off 0 bases at V and 2 bases at J, with 11 bases between the two ends. CDR3 length equals 16 residues. DNA of the CDR3: TGCGCCAGCAGCCAAGAAGAGCGTATGACCTACAATGAGCAGTTCTTC. Its protein product is CASSQEERMTYNEQFF.

Points on this clone: The sample holds other DNA sequences that translate to the same CDR3. The chain combines TRBV7-2 with TRBJ1-5; D is undetermined. Trimming shortened V by 3 bases and J by 4 bases, and 7 bases separated the two germline ends. The germline CDR1 and CDR2 sequences are SGHTA and FQGNSA. This CDR3 region has 13 residues. The CDR3 region has the DNA TGTGCCAGCAGCTTGGGCAGGAATCAGCCCCAGCATTTT. Translation: CASSLGRNQPQHF.

The chain employs TRBV7-9 and TRBJ1-4; D is unclear. This CDR3 contains 15 residues. The V and J ends lost 1 base and 7 bases respectively, with 13 bases between them. Germline assignment: CDR1 SEHNR and CDR2 FQNEAQ (reference sequence). CDR3 loop: CASSLDRGVSEKLFF. The CDR3 region has the DNA TGTGCCAGCAGCTTAGATCGGGGAGTCAGTGAAAAACTGTTTTTT. Drawing the rest from reference TRBV7-9 and TRBJ1-4, the complete variable domain is DTGVSQNPRHKITKRGQNVTFRCDPISEHNRLYWYRQTLGQGPEFLTYFQNEAQLEKSRLLSDRFSAERPKGSFSTLEIQRTEQGDSAMYLCASSLDRGVSEKLFFGSGTQLSVL.

This clone was recorded at least ten times. This chain uses TRBV5-1 with TRBJ2-5, with 8 bases identical to TRBD1. The germline V gene encodes CDR1 SGHRS and CDR2 YFSETQ. The CDR3 runs 13 residues. V lost 6 bases and J lost 3; bases outside the gene matches: 4. This chain's CDR3 is CASTQGAEETQYF. The CDR3 DNA is TGCGCCAGCACCCAGGGGGCCGAAGAGACCCAGTACTTC.

V and J are TRBV2 and TRBJ2-3; D not resolved. The V end was cut by 5 bases, the J end by 2 bases, with 14 bases between. Per the germline V gene, CDR1 is SNHLY and CDR2 is FYNNEI. The CDR3 length is 15 residues. The CDR3 sequence is CASSYGQWDTDTQYF. The CDR3 DNA reads TGTGCCAGCAGTTATGGGCAGTGGGACACAGATACGCAGTATTTT. The full variable domain, in which reference TRBV2 and TRBJ2-3 provide the parts outside the CDR3, is EPEVTQTPSHQVTQMGQEVILRCVPISNHLYFYWYRQILGQKVEFLVSFYNNEISEKSEIFDDQFSVERPDGSNFTLKIRSTKLEDSAMYFCASSYGQWDTDTQYFGPGTRLTVL.

The rearrangement uses TRBV28 and TRBJ2-7; perhaps TRBD1 as D (5 bases). From germline, CDR1 is MDHEN and CDR2 SYDVKM. The V end lost 2 bases, the J end lost 3 bases, and 20 bases lay between the germline ends. The CDR3 has 17 amino acids. CDR3 in DNA: TGTGCCAGCAGTTTAATCAGGGCTGGTTTCCCCTTCTACGAGCAGTACTTC. It is translated as CASSLIRAGFPFYEQYF.

The chain links TRBV5-1 to TRBJ1-1; D is unclear. The germline V and J ends were trimmed by 0 bases and 4 bases, with 10 bases remaining between them. Germline V gene data show CDR1 as SGHRS and CDR2 as YFSETQ. The CDR3 runs to 14 residues. CDR3 coding DNA: TGCGCCAGCAGCTTGGCTGTCAGATTCACTGAAGCTTTCTTT. It encodes CASSLAVRFTEAFF.